This TCR beta chain was sequenced during a study of shared clonotypes between healthy human individuals. V was trimmed by 1 base and J by 8 bases, leaving 11 bases between them. CDR3 length equals 13 residues. Germline-derived CDR1 and CDR2 are SGHAT and FQNNGV. It was across several immunoSEQ plates that each subset's genomic DNA was evenly split. Assay used: immunoSEQ multiplex PCR; TCRdb lists only in-frame clones, some missing. Of under 2,500,000 clones listed, about 94% are singletons. The material sequenced was naive CD4+ T cells sorted from blood. Indicated subset: CD45RA+ positively selected. This TCR was recovered from a man aged 18 to 29 in good health. The genes are TRBV11-2 and TRBJ1-1; perhaps TRBD1 as D (6 bases). The chain's CDR3 is CASSLGFDREAFF. The DNA for the CDR3 is TGTGCCAGCAGCTTAGGGTTCGACAGGGAAGCTTTCTTT.